This TCR beta chain was documented in a study of cytomegalovirus exposure and HLA in healthy donors. This clone showed up many times. Method: immunoSEQ multiplex PCR; TCRdb's copy keeps in-frame clones and lacks some. Among 200,000 to 250,000 clones, over 80% were seen once, and the ten largest hold about an eighth. The CDR3 totals 17 residues. V was pared by 4 bases and J by 5 bases, with 24 bases between. The germline CDR1 and CDR2 sequences are SNHLY and FYNNEI. The donors were part of the validation cohort, which consisted of over a hundred subjects and was separate from the first cohort of roughly 620 subjects.

The sequence was collected from a woman aged 25 to 39 in good health and CMV-seropositive. The chain carries TRBV2 and TRBJ2-7, with D possibly TRBD1 on 6 matching bases. The sequencing input was PBMCs. Here the CDR3 DNA reads TGTGCCAGCAGTGTGAATTTCAGGGGCGCCATTGGGGACGAGCAGTACTTC. It is translated as CASSVNFRGAIGDEQYF.